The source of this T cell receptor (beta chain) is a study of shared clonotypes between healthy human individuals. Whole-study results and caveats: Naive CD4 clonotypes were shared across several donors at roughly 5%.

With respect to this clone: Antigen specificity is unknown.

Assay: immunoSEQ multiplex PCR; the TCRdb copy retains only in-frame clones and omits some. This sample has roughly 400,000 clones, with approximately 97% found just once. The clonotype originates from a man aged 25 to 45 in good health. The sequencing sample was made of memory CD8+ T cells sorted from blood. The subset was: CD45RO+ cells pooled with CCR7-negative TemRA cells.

The CDR3 region is CASSTQTRGDEQFF. The CDR3 DNA reads TGTGCCAGCAGCACCCAGACTAGAGGGGATGAGCAGTTCTTC. The chain recombines TRBV11-3 with TRBJ2-1; D may be TRBD2 (6 bases). The V end was cut by 5 bases, the J end by 8 bases, with 16 bases between. This CDR3 has 14 amino acids. Looked up from germline, CDR1 is SGHNT and CDR2 is YENEEA.